This T cell receptor beta chain was documented in a study of cytomegalovirus exposure and HLA in healthy donors. Study results and caveats: Confirmation was obtained in vitro that a few CMV-associated chains are specific for CMV antigens. Associated with cytomegalovirus, according to the listing, were fewer than 200 TCR beta chains. Later, an analysis found that TCR clusters from the first cohort tended to co-occur in the 120 or so validation repertoires.

Libraries were prepared by immunoSEQ multiplex PCR; TCRdb keeps only in-frame clonotypes and omits some of them. The table records roughly 120,000 clones, around 88% of them present only once. The germline gives CDR1 LNHDA, CDR2 SQIVND (reference sequence). The CDR3 is made up of 15 amino acids. Trimming removed 2 bases at V and 1 base at J, with 11 bases between. As for this clone: No antigen is known for it.

Sequenced sample: PBMCs. The receptor's source is a man between 18 and 29 years old in good health and CMV-seronegative. V and J are TRBV19 and TRBJ1-1; no clear D gene. CDR3 protein: CASSIWRHPNTEAFF. The CDR3 bases are TGTGCCAGTAGTATATGGCGACACCCGAACACTGAAGCTTTCTTT.